The 9 T cell receptor beta chains given below trace back to one sample, sequenced in a study of technical replicates of blood from a few donors. TCRdb's table, derived via immunoSEQ multiplex PCR, lists solely in-frame clones and lacks some. This sample has tens of thousands of clones, with 75% to 95% found just once. The source material was T cells isolated from PBMCs. These TCRs come from a human donor in good health. Some clones in this sample may be carry-over from other donors' samples.

This clone has just one count. The gene calls are TRBV7-9 and TRBJ2-1, with D perhaps TRBD2 (6 bases). In germline, CDR1 is SEHNR, CDR2 FQNEAQ (reference sequence). V was shortened by 3 bases and J by 4 bases, with 22 bases between the two germline ends. This CDR3 region has 18 residues. CDR3 amino acids: CASSLESFGSSLYNEQFF. CDR3 in DNA: TGTGCCAGCAGCTTGGAGAGTTTCGGGAGTTCCCTTTACAATGAGCAGTTCTTC.

This clone was detected only once. The chain is built from TRBV9 and TRBJ2-5, with 9 bases fitting TRBD2. V lost 3 bases to trimming and J lost 2 bases; unmatched junction nucleotides: 8. CDR1 SGDLS and CDR2 YYNGEE come from the germline V gene. The CDR3 spans 16 residues. The CDR3 here is CASSGRGGGLQETQYF. CDR3 nucleotides: TGTGCCAGCAGCGGTCGCGGGGGGGGATTACAAGAGACCCAGTACTTC.

The CDR3 DNA reads as TGTGCCAGCAGGGAGTTCCTTAACTATGGCTACACCTTC. Translation gives CASREFLNYGYTF. The chain has TRBV6-4 and TRBJ1-2, with D unclear. In germline, CDR1 is MRHNA, CDR2 SNTAGT. The CDR3 covers 13 residues. V lost 6 bases and J lost 1, with 9 bases in between.

This chain links TRBV30 with TRBJ1-2; no definite D call. Trimming removed 5 bases at V and 1 base at J, with 5 bases between. This CDR3 is built from 11 residues. Germline loops: CDR1 GTSNPN, CDR2 SVGIG (reference sequence). The CDR3 loop reads CAWEDNYGYTF. The DNA for the CDR3 is TGTGCCTGGGAGGATAACTATGGCTACACCTTC.

This clone was counted a single time. This chain links TRBV27 with TRBJ2-3; 8 positions agree with TRBD1. V lost 1 base and J lost 1; bases outside the gene matches: 4. Germline V gene data show CDR1 as MNHEY and CDR2 as SMNVEV (reference sequence). CDR3 length: 16 amino acids. DNA for the CDR3: TGTGCCAGCAGTTTATTGGGACAGGTACGCACAGATACGCAGTATTTT. It specifies CASSLLGQVRTDTQYF.

This chain uses TRBV13 with TRBJ1-1, with a weak D call TRBD1 (6 bases). CDR3 length: 15 amino acids. Trimming took off 5 bases at V and 1 base at J, with 14 bases between the two ends. Germline CDR1 PRHDT, CDR2 FYEKMQ (reference sequence). The CDR3 coding sequence is TGTGCCAGCAGCCCTAGGCAGGGGAGGAACACTGAAGCTTTCTTT. This encodes CASSPRQGRNTEAFF.

The chain recombines TRBV28 with TRBJ1-1; D not resolved. Trimming took off 2 bases at V and 4 bases at J, with 14 bases between the two ends. Germline loops: CDR1 MDHEN, CDR2 SYDVKM. This CDR3 contains 15 residues. The CDR3 loop reads CASSLIGVVGTEAFF. CDR3 in DNA: TGTGCCAGCAGTTTAATCGGGGTCGTGGGCACTGAAGCTTTCTTT.

This chain joins TRBV7-2 and TRBJ2-7, with 9 bases fitting TRBD2. The CDR3 is 15 residues long. Germline V gives CDR1 SGHTA, CDR2 FQGNSA. V lost 3 bases, J lost 3 bases, and 6 bases stayed unmatched. The CDR3 nucleotides are TGTGCCAGCAGCTTCGTAGCGGGAGAAGGCTACGAGCAGTACTTC. Amino acid sequence: CASSFVAGEGYEQYF.

V usage is TRBV18 and J usage is TRBJ1-1, with D uncertain. Germline V gene sequence: CDR1 KGHSH, CDR2 LQKENI. V was trimmed by 0 bases and J by 6 bases, leaving 8 bases between them. CDR3 size: 13 residues. Here the CDR3 reads CASSPPEDSEAFF. The CDR3 coding sequence is TGTGCCAGCTCACCACCGGAGGACTCTGAAGCTTTCTTT.